The sequence of this T cell receptor beta chain was determined in a study of regulatory T cells in long-lasting Graves disease. The sample's time point: newly diagnosed GD, antithyroid drugs for less than 3 months. Making the TCR library involved RNA that had been extracted from PBMCs. Graves' disease diagnosis was established per American Thyroid Association guidelines. Both iRepertoire HTBI primers and Arm-PCR of CDR3 regions were used to build the TCR beta libraries. Each CDR3 protein gets one entry after TCRdb re-called the multiplex PCR reads with MiXCR. Among roughly 610,000 distinct CDR3 sequences, 16% were seen once, and the ten largest hold 15% to 20%. At least ten counts were recorded for this clonotype. The same data also went into a second study, on T cells in Graves' hyperthyroidism and ophthalmopathy. Per that study: If no ophthalmopathy progression occurred within 18 months, Graves' hyperthyroidism was stable.

Here the sequenced sample was peripheral blood mononuclear cells (PBMCs), taken at new diagnosis, from a patient treated with antithyroid drugs. This sequence originates from a woman in her 30s with Graves disease.

CDR3 DNA: TGTGCCAGCAGTGAACGGGGGCTTGAGCAGTTCTTC. This codes for CASSERGLEQFF. This chain uses TRBV28 with TRBJ2-1, with D perhaps given as TRBD1 or TRBD2 (6 bases each). The CDR3 consists of 12 residues. V was trimmed by 5 bases and J by 9 bases, leaving 11 bases between them. Germline V gene data show CDR1 as MDHEN and CDR2 as SYDVKM.